This T cell receptor (beta chain) is drawn from a study of beta chain features in type 1 diabetes. Study-wide results and caveats: Moderately but significantly shorter TCRB CDR3s were found in Type 1 diabetes patients in all four CD4+ subsets.

Reverse transcribing all isolated RNA meant expressed TCRB transcripts were sequenced. Profiled with immunoSEQ multiplex PCR; TCRdb holds only in-frame clones, not every one. The sample yields 500,000 to 800,000 clones, around an eighth seen once. Regarding this clone: Antigen: not known.

The TCR was taken from a man younger than 45 with type 1 diabetes. The sample was naive CD4+ T cells from blood.

In nucleotides, the CDR3 is TGTGCCAGCAGTGACAGGGGTAGCTACACCTTC. It codes for CASSDRGSYTF. This rearrangement joins TRBV6-4 to TRBJ1-2, with D perhaps TRBD1 (5 bases). Trimming left V 2 bases short and J 9 bases short, with 7 bases between. The CDR3 has 11 amino acids. Germline assignment: CDR1 MRHNA and CDR2 SNTAGT.